The rows below give T cell receptor beta chains drawn from one sample of a study of response to subunit inactivated influenza vaccine. TCRdb processed the RT-PCR reads anew with MiXCR; each CDR3 protein has one entry. The sample records 500,000 to 600,000 distinct CDR3 sequences, under 15% being singletons. This specimen was PBMCs from blood, taken roughly 6 weeks after vaccination. Source of these receptors: a man aged 45-65 years who received an inactivated influenza vaccine. Both conserved end residues are part of each CDR3. D genes are given only for firm matches. Rows give clone size only sometimes, using once, few, many, or a class for an expanded clone.

V,size,D,J,DNA,CDR3
TRBV12-3/TRBV12-4,many,-,TRBJ2-1,TGTGCCAGCAGTTTAGGGGAATACAATGAGCAGTTCTTC,CASSLGEYNEQFF
TRBV12-3/TRBV12-4,many,TRBD2,TRBJ2-1,TGTGCCAGCAGCCCACTAGCGGGGGGATTGGGTGAGCAGTTCTTC,CASSPLAGGLGEQFF
TRBV6-5,-,-,TRBJ1-1,TGTGCCAGCAGTTACTCTTCGGGTTTGGAAGCTTTCTTT,CASSYSSGLEAFF
TRBV20-1,-,TRBD2,TRBJ2-7,TGCAGTGCTAGAGATTTGAAGGGTCGGGGGGGGTCCTACGAGCAGTACTTC,CSARDLKGRGGSYEQYF
TRBV20-1,few,TRBD1,TRBJ1-1,TGCAGTGCGCGAAGGACAGGGGACCAGAGGTCTGAAGCTTTCTTT,CSARRTGDQRSEAFF
TRBV7-2,few,-,TRBJ2-1,TGTGCCAGCAGATTGAATCTATACAATGAGCAGTTCTTC,CASRLNLYNEQFF
TRBV7-9,-,TRBD1,TRBJ2-5,TGTGCCAGCAGCTTCCGGGACAGGGTCTCGGAGACCCAGTACTTC,CASSFRDRVSETQYF
TRBV15,few,-,TRBJ1-2,TGTGCCACCAGCAGAGAGAGGGGCCCACCTAACTATGGCTACACCTTC,CATSRERGPPNYGYTF
TRBV6-2/TRBV6-3,-,-,TRBJ2-7,TGTGCCAGCAGTTTGAGCTGGCCCTACGAGCAGTACTTC,CASSLSWPYEQYF
TRBV2,few,TRBD1,TRBJ1-1,TGTGCCAGCAGACCCACGACAGGGGGCGTCTACACTGAAGCTTTCTTT,CASRPTTGGVYTEAFF
TRBV6-5,-,-,TRBJ1-1,TGTGCCAGCAGTTACTCGAGAGGGGTGGGAACTGAAGCTTTCTTT,CASSYSRGVGTEAFF
TRBV5-6,-,-,TRBJ2-5,TGTGCCAGCAGCTTGGCCCTAATTGAGACCCAGTACTTC,CASSLALIETQYF
TRBV5-1,few,-,TRBJ1-5,TGCGCCAGCAGCTTGGGTTCAAGCAATCAGCCCCAGCATTTT,CASSLGSSNQPQHF
TRBV6-2/TRBV6-3,many,-,TRBJ2-5,TGTGCCAGCGGTGAGACCCAGTACTTC,CASGETQYF
TRBV28,few,TRBD1,TRBJ2-7,TGTGCCAGCAGTGGACAGGGGCACTACGAGCAGTACTTC,CASSGQGHYEQYF
TRBV12-3/TRBV12-4,-,-,TRBJ2-3,TGTGCCAGCAGTCGGACTAACACAGATACGCAGTATTTT,CASSRTNTDTQYF
TRBV4-2,-,TRBD1,TRBJ1-1,TGTGCCAGCAGCCAAGAACCGACAGGGGGCGGGACTGAAGCTTTCTTT,CASSQEPTGGGTEAFF
TRBV5-1,few,-,TRBJ2-1,TGCGCCAGCAGCCCCCCGGGGATGAATGAGCAGTTCTTC,CASSPPGMNEQFF
TRBV5-6,-,-,TRBJ1-1,TGTGCCAGCAGCTCCGCCGGGGGGACTGAAGCTTTCTTT,CASSSAGGTEAFF
TRBV27,-,-,TRBJ2-5,TGTGCCAGCAGACCTACCGGGCTCCAAGAGACCCAGTACTTC,CASRPTGLQETQYF
TRBV20-1,few,-,TRBJ2-3,TGCAGTGCTAGAATTCGGAGCTTCAGGGATACGCAGTATTTT,CSARIRSFRDTQYF
TRBV3-1,few,-,TRBJ2-7,TGTGCCAGCAGCCAAGGGTTGGGACTTCCCATATCATTGGAGCAGTACTTC,CASSQGLGLPISLEQYF
TRBV7-6,few,TRBD2,TRBJ2-2,TGTGCCAGCAGTACTCCGCGGGGGGCCCTATCGAACACCGGGGAGCTGTTTTTT,CASSTPRGALSNTGELFF
TRBV5-5,-,TRBD2,TRBJ2-7,TGTGCCAGCAGCCTTCAAGGCGAGCGGGGCATTTCCTACGAGCAGTACTTC,CASSLQGERGISYEQYF
TRBV7-2,few,-,TRBJ2-7,TGTGCCAGCAGCTTAGGGTCGGCAGTCTCCTACGAGCAGTACTTC,CASSLGSAVSYEQYF
TRBV20-1,-,TRBD2,TRBJ2-5,TGCAGTGCTAGAGAACTAGCGGGGCTCCTGATAGAGACCCAGTACTTC,CSARELAGLLIETQYF
TRBV5-5,-,-,TRBJ2-7,TGTGCCAGCAGCTTGACGGCGATATCCTACGAGCAGTACTTC,CASSLTAISYEQYF
TRBV12-3/TRBV12-4,few,-,TRBJ2-7,TGTGCCAGCAGTTTTGGCAGGGGCCCCTACGAGCAGTACTTC,CASSFGRGPYEQYF
TRBV12-3/TRBV12-4,-,-,TRBJ2-1,TGTGCCAGCAGTTTATCCTCGACACGGGCGAAATCCTACAATGAGCAGTTCTTC,CASSLSSTRAKSYNEQFF
TRBV7-6,few,-,TRBJ2-5,TGTGCCAGCAGCTTAGAACGGGCGCTGGGTGAGACCCAGTACTTC,CASSLERALGETQYF
TRBV3-1,few,-,TRBJ2-1,TGTGCCAGCAGCCAAGGGGGGGCTTACAATGAGCAGTTCTTC,CASSQGGAYNEQFF
TRBV28,few,TRBD1,TRBJ2-2,TGTGCCAGCTATAGGGGGACAGGGTCCACCGGGGAGCTGTTTTTT,CASYRGTGSTGELFF
TRBV7-9,few,-,TRBJ2-3,TGTGCCAGCAGCTGGGAAGCTGGGCTAGCAGCGCTTGATACGCAGTATTTT,CASSWEAGLAALDTQYF
TRBV4-2,few,TRBD2,TRBJ2-7,TGTGCCAGCAGCCAAGAACCGGGAGGGGACGAGCAGTACTTC,CASSQEPGGDEQYF
TRBV5-1,-,-,TRBJ2-7,TGCGCCAGCAGCCAGGGACATTTTAGGGACGAGCAGTACTTC,CASSQGHFRDEQYF
TRBV20-1,-,-,TRBJ1-1,TGCAGTGCTGCCTTGACAGGCCAGAACACTGAAGCTTTCTTT,CSAALTGQNTEAFF
TRBV28,-,-,TRBJ2-7,TGTGCCAGCAGCCGAGTGGCCTCCTACGAGCAGTACTTC,CASSRVASYEQYF
TRBV4-3,-,TRBD1,TRBJ2-1,TGCGCCAGCAGCCAAGAAGGGACAGTGGGAGAGCAGTTCTTC,CASSQEGTVGEQFF
TRBV4-3,many,TRBD2,TRBJ2-1,TGCGCCAGCAGCCAGGACGGACTAGCGGGAGTAGTCAATGAGCAGTTCTTC,CASSQDGLAGVVNEQFF
TRBV24-1,-,-,TRBJ2-3,TGTGCCACCAGTGCGGCCAGGGGTCTCACAGATACGCAGTATTTT,CATSAARGLTDTQYF
TRBV2,once,-,TRBJ1-5,TGTGCCAGCAGTGCGGGCCCCTTACGACCCCAGCATTTT,CASSAGPLRPQHF
TRBV5-1,-,-,TRBJ2-6,TGCGCCAGCAGCTTGACCAGGGCGTCTGGGGCCAACGTCCTGACTTTC,CASSLTRASGANVLTF
TRBV7-2,few,-,TRBJ2-7,TGTGCCAGCAGCTTAGTGGCGGGTCTAGAGCAGTACTTC,CASSLVAGLEQYF
TRBV4-3,-,-,TRBJ1-1,TGCGCCAGCAGCCAACAGGACAGTTTGAACACTGAAGCTTTCTTT,CASSQQDSLNTEAFF
TRBV5-6,few,-,TRBJ1-5,TGTGCCAGCAGCTTGGGAGTGTTTGGGCGAGGGGTTTATCAGCCCCAGCATTTT,CASSLGVFGRGVYQPQHF
TRBV5-1,few,TRBD1,TRBJ2-7,TGCGCCAGCAGCTTGGTTCAGGGGGCAAACGAGCAGTACTTC,CASSLVQGANEQYF
TRBV6-2/TRBV6-3,-,TRBD1,TRBJ2-7,TGTGCCAGCAGCCGACAGGGATCTAACGTGCAGTACTTC,CASSRQGSNVQYF
TRBV29-1,few,-,TRBJ1-1,TGCAGCGTTGAATTCGGCCCTCCTACAGGGCACGACACTGAAGCTTTCTTT,CSVEFGPPTGHDTEAFF
TRBV11-2,-,TRBD1,TRBJ1-2,TGTGCCAGCAGCTTAGATCCCACAGGGGGTAACTATGGCTACACCTTC,CASSLDPTGGNYGYTF
TRBV29-1,-,TRBD2,TRBJ2-2,TGCAGCGTAGGACTAGCGGATGTTAACACCGGGGAGCTGTTTTTT,CSVGLADVNTGELFF
TRBV4-1,few,TRBD1,TRBJ1-1,TGCGCCAGCAGCCAAGCCAGGACAGGGTTGAACACTGAAGCTTTCTTT,CASSQARTGLNTEAFF
TRBV12-3/TRBV12-4,-,-,TRBJ1-2,TGTGCCAGCAGTTTAATCACGAATATACAATTAGGCGGAGGCTACACCTTC,CASSLITNIQLGGGYTF
TRBV6-4,few,TRBD2,TRBJ2-1,TGTGCCAGCAGTAAACTAGCGGGAGTTATGGATGAGCAGTTCTTC,CASSKLAGVMDEQFF
TRBV5-1,-,TRBD1,TRBJ2-2,TGCGCCAGCAGCTACCGACAGGGGGCAACCACCGGGGAGCTGTTTTTT,CASSYRQGATTGELFF
TRBV20-1,many,TRBD2,TRBJ2-1,TGCAGTGCTAGTGGCGGGGGGGCCGGTTCCTACAATGAGCAGTTCTTC,CSASGGGAGSYNEQFF
TRBV12-3/TRBV12-4,-,-,TRBJ1-2,TGTGCCAGCAGCCAGTGGACGGGAACCTATGGCTACACCTTC,CASSQWTGTYGYTF
TRBV10-3,few,TRBD2,TRBJ2-7,TGTGCCATCAGTGAGTCCGCGGGAGGGAGCTCCTACGAGCAGTACTTC,CAISESAGGSSYEQYF
TRBV24-1,few,-,TRBJ2-7,TGTGCCACCAGTGATTTGGGCTCGACCGCGCAGTACTTC,CATSDLGSTAQYF